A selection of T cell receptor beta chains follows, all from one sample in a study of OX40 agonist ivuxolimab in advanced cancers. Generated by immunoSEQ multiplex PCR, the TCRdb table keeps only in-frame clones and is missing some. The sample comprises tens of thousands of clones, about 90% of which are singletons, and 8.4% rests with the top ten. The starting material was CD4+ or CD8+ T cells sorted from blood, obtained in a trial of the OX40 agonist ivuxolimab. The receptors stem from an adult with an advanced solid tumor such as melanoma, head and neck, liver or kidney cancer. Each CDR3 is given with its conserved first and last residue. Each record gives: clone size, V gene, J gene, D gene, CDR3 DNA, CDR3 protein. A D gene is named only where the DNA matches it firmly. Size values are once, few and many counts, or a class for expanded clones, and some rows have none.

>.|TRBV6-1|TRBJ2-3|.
TGTGCCAGCATCAACACTCGCGCCGGCCCAGATACGCAGTATTTT
CASINTRAGPDTQYF
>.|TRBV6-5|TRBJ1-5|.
TGTGCCAGCACCTGGGCCCCCAATCAGCCCCAGCATTTT
CASTWAPNQPQHF
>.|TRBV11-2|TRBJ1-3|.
TGTGCCAGCAGCTTAGTCCCTAGACTTGGAAACACCATATATTTT
CASSLVPRLGNTIYF
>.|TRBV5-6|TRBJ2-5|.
TGTGCCAGCAGCACCGATGAGACCCAGTACTTC
CASSTDETQYF
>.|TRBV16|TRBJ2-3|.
TGTGCCAGCAGCCAAAGTATCGCAGGGGACCGCACAGATACGCAGTATTTT
CASSQSIAGDRTDTQYF
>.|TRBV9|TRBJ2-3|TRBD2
TGTGCCAGCAGCAAAGGACTAGGAGGGTATCGCACAGATACGCAGTATTTT
CASSKGLGGYRTDTQYF
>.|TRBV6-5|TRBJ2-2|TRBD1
TGTGCCAGCAGCCGACAGGGCTCGAACACCGGGGAGCTGTTTTTT
CASSRQGSNTGELFF
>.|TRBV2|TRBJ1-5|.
TGTGCCAGCAGTGAAGCCCCCTGGGTCGCTCGGCAGCCCCAGCATTTT
CASSEAPWVARQPQHF
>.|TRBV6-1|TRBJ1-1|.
TGTGCCACCGAGACAGGCCATCGGCGGGAAGCTTTCTTT
CATETGHRREAFF
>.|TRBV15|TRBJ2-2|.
TGTGCCACCAGCAGAGGCGGGGCCAGTGAGCTGTTTTTT
CATSRGGASELFF
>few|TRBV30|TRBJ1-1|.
TGTGCCTGGAGTCTCGGGAAGCCCGGTGCTTTCTTT
CAWSLGKPGAFF
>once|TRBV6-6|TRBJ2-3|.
TGTGCCAGCAAGTTTAGAACTAGAACGAAAGATACGCAGTATTTT
CASKFRTRTKDTQYF
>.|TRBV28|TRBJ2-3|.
TGTGCCAGCAGTTTATGGGGGGGGCTAACAGATACGCAGTATTTT
CASSLWGGLTDTQYF
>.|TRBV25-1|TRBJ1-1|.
TGTGCCAGCAGTCCGCATGGGAGAGTGAACACTGAAGCTTTCTTT
CASSPHGRVNTEAFF
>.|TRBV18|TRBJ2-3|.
TGTGCCAGCTCACCACTCGATGGAGCAGATACGCAGTATTTT
CASSPLDGADTQYF
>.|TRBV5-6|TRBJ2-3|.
TGTGCCAGCAGCTACACAGATACGCAGTATTTT
CASSYTDTQYF
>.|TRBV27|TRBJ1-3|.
TGTGCCAGCAGTCCGGGCCCAATCTCTGGAAACACCATATATTTT
CASSPGPISGNTIYF
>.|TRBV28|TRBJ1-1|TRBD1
TGTGCCAGCAGTTTACTCCGGGACAGCAACACTGAAGCTTTCTTT
CASSLLRDSNTEAFF
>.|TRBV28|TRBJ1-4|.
TGTGCCAGCAGTTTATTGACCACTAATGAAAAACTGTTTTTT
CASSLLTTNEKLFF
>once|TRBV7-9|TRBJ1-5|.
TGTGCCAGCAGCTTACTCGCAGGTCCCCAGCATTTT
CASSLLAGPQHF
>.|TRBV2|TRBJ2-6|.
TGTGCCAGCTGGGGGTTGACTGGGGCCAACGTCCTGACTTTC
CASWGLTGANVLTF
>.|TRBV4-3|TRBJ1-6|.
TGCGCCAGCAGCCAAGATTTGGGGGCCCCCCTCCACTTT
CASSQDLGAPLHF
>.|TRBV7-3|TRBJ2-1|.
TGTGCCAGCAGCTTCACACCAGGGTTGGACTACAATGAGCAGTTCTTC
CASSFTPGLDYNEQFF
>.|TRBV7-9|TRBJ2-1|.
TGTGCCAGCAGCTTCGGTGGGGGGGCCTTTCTTCGGCAGTTCTTC
CASSFGGGAFLRQFF
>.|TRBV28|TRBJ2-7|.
TGTGCCAGCAGCCCCGGTTTTGGGTACGAGCAGTACTTC
CASSPGFGYEQYF
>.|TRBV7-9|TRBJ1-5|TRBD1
TGTGCCAGCAGCTTAGACCGGGGACAGAATCTCAATCAGCCCCAGCATTTT
CASSLDRGQNLNQPQHF
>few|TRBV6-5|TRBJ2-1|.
TGTGCCAGCAGGCTTTCCGGGCTCTACAATGAGCAGTTCTTC
CASRLSGLYNEQFF
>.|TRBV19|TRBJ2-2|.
TGTGCCAGTAGGAGGGACGGGGAAACCGGGGAGCTGTTTTTT
CASRRDGETGELFF
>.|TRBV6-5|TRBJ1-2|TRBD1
TGTGCCAGCAGATCAGACAGGGAGGAAGGCTATGGCTACACCTTC
CASRSDREEGYGYTF
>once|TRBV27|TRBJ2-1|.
TGTGCCAGCTATTCGCTGGGGGCCTACAATGAGCAGTTCTTC
CASYSLGAYNEQFF
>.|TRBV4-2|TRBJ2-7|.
TGTGCCAGCAGCCTCGCCCCCGCGGGGTCGGAAGAGCAGTACTTC
CASSLAPAGSEEQYF